Detailed here is one TCR beta chain. The record originates from a study of identical twins. The CDR3 runs 16 residues. Per the germline V gene, CDR1 is SGHTA and CDR2 is FQGNSA. Trimming removed 0 bases from V and 0 bases from J, with 10 bases in between. One entry per CDR3 protein results from TCRdb running MiXCR on the 5' RACE reads. There are 310,000 or so distinct CDR3 sequences in the sample; about 8% occur only once, and less than 2.5% lies in the top ten. These same data were also listed under a study on yellow fever vaccine responses in identical twins.

This clonotype originated in a woman aged 18 to 35 in good health. The chain joins TRBV7-2 to TRBJ2-3, with D uncertain. The sequencing input was memory (CD45RO+) T cells sorted from blood. In DNA, the CDR3 is TGTGCCAGCAGCTTAGCGTCGGGTAGTAGCACAGATACGCAGTATTTT. Translated: CASSLASGSSTDTQYF.